This passage covers 12 T cell receptor beta chains from one sample sequenced in a study of OX40 agonist ivuxolimab in advanced cancers. The data were produced by immunoSEQ multiplex PCR, yet TCRdb's version contains in-frame clones alone and is incomplete. The repertoire holds 55,000 to 80,000 clones, with roughly 90% as singletons. Sequences were derived from CD4+ or CD8+ T cells sorted from blood, sampled in a trial of the OX40 agonist ivuxolimab. The receptors derive from an adult with an advanced solid tumor such as melanoma, head and neck, liver or kidney cancer.

V and J are TRBV6-5 and TRBJ2-1; the match to TRBD1 covers 9 bases. The CDR3 consists of 15 residues. J was trimmed by 6 bases and V by 6 bases; bases with no gene match: 9. The germline V gene encodes CDR1 MNHEY and CDR2 SVGAGI. The CDR3 sequence is CASRLPGQGSNEQFF. As DNA, the CDR3 is TGTGCCAGCAGACTCCCGGGACAGGGATCCAATGAGCAGTTCTTC.

This chain uses TRBV5-8 with TRBJ2-7; D remains ambiguous. The length of the CDR3 is 14 residues. In germline, CDR1 is SGHTS, CDR2 YDEGEE. Trimming took 0 bases from V and 2 from J, leaving 9 bases between them. The chain's CDR3 is CASSLGGVTYEQYF. For the CDR3, the DNA is TGTGCCAGCAGCTTGGGTGGGGTAACCTACGAGCAGTACTTC.

The chain links TRBV11-3 to TRBJ2-5; unclear D gene. The germline V gene has CDR1 SGHNT and CDR2 YENEEA. There are 14 residues in the CDR3. With 5 bases removed from V and 7 bases from J, the gap between germline ends came to 17 bases. CDR3 in amino acids: CASSPEAPLGTQYF. As DNA, the CDR3 is TGTGCCAGCAGCCCCGAAGCGCCTCTGGGGACCCAGTACTTC.

The V call is TRBV28, the J call TRBJ1-1; 7 bases agree with TRBD1. CDR1 is MDHEN and CDR2 is SYDVKM in the germline V gene. CDR3 size: 14 residues. V was clipped by 2 bases and J by 4 bases; unmatched bases: 4. For the CDR3, the DNA is TGTGCCAGCAGTTTACTCGGGACAGCCACTGAAGCTTTCTTT. Protein: CASSLLGTATEAFF. Full variable domain (outside the CDR3, taken from reference TRBV28 and TRBJ1-1): DVKVTQSSRYLVKRTGEKVFLECVQDMDHENMFWYRQDPGLGLRLIYFSYDVKMKEKGDIPEGYSVSREKKERFSLILESASTNQTSMYLCASSLLGTATEAFFGQGTRLTVV.

The rearrangement joins TRBV18 to TRBJ1-1, with D possibly matching TRBD1 (5 bases). V lost 0 bases to trimming and J lost 0 bases, with 8 bases between them. CDR3 size: 15 residues. CDR1 is KGHSH and CDR2 is LQKENI in the germline V gene. CDR3 nucleotides: TGTGCCAGCTCACCACCTAAGGGACTGAACACTGAAGCTTTCTTT. Its translation: CASSPPKGLNTEAFF.

The chain links TRBV27 to TRBJ1-2, with D tentatively TRBD1 (6 bases). The ends were cut back, 8 bases at V and 3 bases at J, with 16 bases in the middle. Germline values: CDR1 MNHEY, CDR2 SMNVEV (reference sequence). The CDR3 contains 14 residues. This chain's CDR3 is CASRRTGGDYGYTF. The CDR3 bases are TGTGCCAGCCGGCGTACCGGGGGCGACTATGGCTACACCTTC.

This chain connects TRBV11-2 to TRBJ2-2; TRBD2 matches 9 bases. With V trimmed by 4 bases and J by 7 bases, 10 bases remained unmatched. The CDR3 contains 16 residues. In germline, CDR1 is SGHAT, CDR2 FQNNGV. The CDR3 is CASSYRRLAGIGELFF. The DNA for the CDR3 is TGTGCCAGCAGCTATAGACGGCTAGCGGGAATCGGGGAGCTGTTTTTT.

The V gene is TRBV30, the J gene TRBJ2-2; 7 positions match TRBD2. Germline CDR1 GTSNPN, CDR2 SVGIG (reference sequence). This CDR3 contains 15 residues. V was pared by 3 bases and J by 3 bases, with 7 bases of the junction left unmatched. CDR3 sequence: CAWSDGLGYTGELFF. The DNA for the CDR3 is TGTGCCTGGAGCGATGGACTAGGATACACCGGGGAGCTGTTTTTT.

This rearrangement joins TRBV6-1 to TRBJ1-5; D is undetermined. Germline V gene data show CDR1 as MNHNS and CDR2 as SASEGT. The CDR3 totals 12 residues. V gave up 5 bases and J gave up 9 bases, with 11 bases separating them. CDR3 residues: CASSSVLGPQHF. The CDR3 DNA reads TGTGCCAGCAGTTCCGTCCTTGGGCCCCAGCATTTT.

The rearrangement joins TRBV10-1 to TRBJ2-5; D is unresolved. The CDR3 has 17 amino acids. The germline gives CDR1 WNHNN, CDR2 SYGVQD (reference sequence). Trimming cost V 0 bases and J 3 bases, with 17 bases left between them. The CDR3 DNA is TGCGCCAGCAGTGAGTCTTCGGTGTACGGCAGCAAAGAGACCCAGTACTTC. This encodes CASSESSVYGSKETQYF.

The chain links TRBV6-5 to TRBJ1-4; D call uncertain. Trimming stripped 0 bases from V and 14 bases from J, with 10 bases between. The CDR3 has 12 amino acids. Germline assignment: CDR1 MNHEY and CDR2 SVGAGI. In DNA form, the CDR3 reads TGTGCCAGCAGTTACTCAGGCGGCTACCTGTTTTTT. The encoded protein is CASSYSGGYLFF.

J is TRBJ2-3 and V is TRBV9; D is unresolved. Germline V lookup: CDR1 SGDLS, CDR2 YYNGEE. This CDR3 region has 12 residues. The V end lost 4 bases, the J end lost 5 bases, and 8 bases lay between the germline ends. This chain's CDR3 is CASSRRGDTQYF. The CDR3, as DNA: TGTGCCAGCAGCAGGCGCGGAGATACGCAGTATTTT. The variable domain in full, with the rest retrieved from reference TRBV9 and TRBJ2-3, is DSGVTQTPKHLITATGQRVTLRCSPRSGDLSVYWYQQSLDQGLQFLIQYYNGEERAKGNILERFSAQQFPDLHSELNLSSLELGDSALYFCASSRRGDTQYFGPGTRLTVL.